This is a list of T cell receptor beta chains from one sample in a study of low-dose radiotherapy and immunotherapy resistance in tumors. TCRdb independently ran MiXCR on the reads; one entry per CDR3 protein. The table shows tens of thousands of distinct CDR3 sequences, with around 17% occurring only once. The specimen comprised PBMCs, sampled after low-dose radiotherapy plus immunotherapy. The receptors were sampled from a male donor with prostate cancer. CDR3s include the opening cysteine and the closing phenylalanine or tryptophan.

CDR3aa: CASSLGMVAEQFF
j_gene: TRBJ2-1
v_gene: TRBV7-9

CDR3aa: CASSDFGRATGELFF
j_gene: TRBJ2-2
v_gene: TRBV25-1

CDR3aa: CASSLITGSEAFF
j_gene: TRBJ1-1
v_gene: TRBV6-2/TRBV6-3

CDR3aa: CATSITGNNQPQHF
j_gene: TRBJ1-5
v_gene: TRBV15

CDR3aa: CAWSVLGGRGHGGYTF
j_gene: TRBJ1-2
v_gene: TRBV30

CDR3aa: CASSISGTSGSNEQFF
j_gene: TRBJ2-1
v_gene: TRBV6-2/TRBV6-3

CDR3aa: CAIKRAANEKLFF
j_gene: TRBJ1-4
v_gene: TRBV10-3

CDR3aa: CSVVWVINTEAFF
j_gene: TRBJ1-1
v_gene: TRBV29-1

CDR3aa: CASSEDRGSIQYF
j_gene: TRBJ2-4
v_gene: TRBV2

CDR3aa: CASQEGLTDTQYF
j_gene: TRBJ2-3
v_gene: TRBV28

CDR3aa: CASSLEPGFNSPLHF
j_gene: TRBJ1-6
v_gene: TRBV11-2

CDR3aa: CASRLSGIVSPGELFF
j_gene: TRBJ2-2
v_gene: TRBV5-1

CDR3aa: CSVAITAKEPQHF
j_gene: TRBJ1-5
v_gene: TRBV29-1

CDR3aa: CASSLEGTAYSNQPQHF
j_gene: TRBJ1-5
v_gene: TRBV7-9

CDR3aa: CASSQLGNEKLFF
j_gene: TRBJ1-4
v_gene: TRBV14

CDR3aa: CASSEAGYADTQYF
j_gene: TRBJ2-3
v_gene: TRBV19